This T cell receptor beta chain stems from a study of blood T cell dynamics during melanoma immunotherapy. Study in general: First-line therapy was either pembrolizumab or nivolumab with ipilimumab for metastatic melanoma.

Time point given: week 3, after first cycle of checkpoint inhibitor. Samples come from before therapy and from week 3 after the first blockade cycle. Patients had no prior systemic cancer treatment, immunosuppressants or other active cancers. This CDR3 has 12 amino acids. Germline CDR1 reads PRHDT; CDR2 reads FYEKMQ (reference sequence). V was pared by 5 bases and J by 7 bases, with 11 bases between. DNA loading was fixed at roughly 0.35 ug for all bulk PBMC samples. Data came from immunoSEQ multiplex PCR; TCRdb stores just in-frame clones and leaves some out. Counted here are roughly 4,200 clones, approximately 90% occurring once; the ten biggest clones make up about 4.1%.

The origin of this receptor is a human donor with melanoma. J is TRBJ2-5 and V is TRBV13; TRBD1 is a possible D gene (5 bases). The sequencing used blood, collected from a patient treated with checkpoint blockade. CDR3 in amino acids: CASSPQDGTQYF. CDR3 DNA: TGTGCCAGCAGCCCACAGGACGGGACCCAGTACTTC.